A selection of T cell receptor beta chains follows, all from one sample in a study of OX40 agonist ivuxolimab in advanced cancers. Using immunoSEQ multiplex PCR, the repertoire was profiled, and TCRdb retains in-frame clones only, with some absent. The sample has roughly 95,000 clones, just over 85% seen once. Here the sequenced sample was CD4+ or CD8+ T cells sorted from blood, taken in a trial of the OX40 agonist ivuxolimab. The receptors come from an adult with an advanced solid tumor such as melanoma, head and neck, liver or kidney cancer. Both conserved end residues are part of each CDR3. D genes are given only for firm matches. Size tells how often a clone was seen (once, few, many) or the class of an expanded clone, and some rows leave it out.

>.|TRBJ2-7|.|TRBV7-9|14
TGTGCCAGCAGCGATTTCCCACTCCACTACGAGCAGTACTTC
CASSDFPLHYEQYF
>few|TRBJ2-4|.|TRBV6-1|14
TGTGCCAGCAGTGAAGCGGGATACAAAAACATTCAGTACTTC
CASSEAGYKNIQYF
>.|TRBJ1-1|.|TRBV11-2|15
TGTGCCAGCAGCTTATGGGTCAGGGGTACTACTGAAGCTTTCTTT
CASSLWVRGTTEAFF
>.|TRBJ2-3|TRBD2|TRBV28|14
TGTGCCAGCAGTATACCTAGCGGGACAGATACGCAGTATTTT
CASSIPSGTDTQYF
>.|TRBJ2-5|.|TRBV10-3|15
TGTGCCATCAGTGGTAGGCAGGAGGTCCCACAGACCCAGTACTTC
CAISGRQEVPQTQYF
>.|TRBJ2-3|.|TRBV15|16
TGTGCCACCAGCCCAGGTTGGGGATCTAGCACAGATACGCAGTATTTT
CATSPGWGSSTDTQYF
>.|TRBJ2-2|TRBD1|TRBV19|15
TGTGCCAGTAGTATGGGACAGGGGAGGTCCGGGGAGCTGTTTTTT
CASSMGQGRSGELFF
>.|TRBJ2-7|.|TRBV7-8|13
TGTGCCAGCAGCTTAGGGGTTCAAGCCGAGCAGTACTTC
CASSLGVQAEQYF
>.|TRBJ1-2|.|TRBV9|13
TGTGCCAGCAGCGCCGGGACAACCTATGGCTACACCTTC
CASSAGTTYGYTF
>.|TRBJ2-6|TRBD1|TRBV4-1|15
TGCGCCAGCAGTCGTACAGGGGCTGGGGCCAACGTCCTGACTTTC
CASSRTGAGANVLTF
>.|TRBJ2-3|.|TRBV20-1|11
TGCAGTGCTAGTCAATTTGATACGCAGTATTTT
CSASQFDTQYF
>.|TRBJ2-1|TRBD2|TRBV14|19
TGTGCCAGCAGCCCCTCACTAGCGGGAGGGCCCAGGATCCACAATGAGCAGTTCTTC
CASSPSLAGGPRIHNEQFF
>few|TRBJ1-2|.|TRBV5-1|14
TGCGCCAGCAGCTACGACAGCCCAACTTATGGCTACACCTTC
CASSYDSPTYGYTF
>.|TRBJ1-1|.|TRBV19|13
TGTGCCAGTAGTATCCCTCAGAGCACTGAAGCTTTCTTT
CASSIPQSTEAFF
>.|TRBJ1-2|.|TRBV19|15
TGTGCCAGTAGTATCGGGACGAGGACTAACTATGGCTACACCTTC
CASSIGTRTNYGYTF
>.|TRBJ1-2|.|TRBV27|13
TGTGCCAGCAGTGCAGGGGTAGGCTATGGCTACACCTTC
CASSAGVGYGYTF
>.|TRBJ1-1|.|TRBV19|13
TGTGCCAGTAGCCTGGCCCTGGGAACTGAAGCTTTCTTT
CASSLALGTEAFF
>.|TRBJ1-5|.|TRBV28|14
TGTGCCAGCAGTCCCTCGGGGATTGGACAGCCCCAGCATTTT
CASSPSGIGQPQHF
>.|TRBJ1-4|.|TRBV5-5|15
TGTGCCAGCAGCTTTCTGCCCGGGACGGATGAAAAACTGTTTTTT
CASSFLPGTDEKLFF
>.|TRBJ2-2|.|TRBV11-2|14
TGTGCCAGCAGACGGGACACCAACACCGGGGAGCTGTTTTTT
CASRRDTNTGELFF